The rows below give T cell receptor beta chains drawn from one sample of a study of CD8+ T cells in alopecia areata. The assay was immunoSEQ multiplex PCR, and TCRdb's table has in-frame clones only and misses some. There are roughly 200,000 clones in the sample; about three fifths occur only once, and approximately 3.4% lies in the top ten. The specimen was CD4+ T cells sorted from blood, collected at week 4, from a patient treated with tofacitinib. All receptors derive from a human donor with alopecia areata. The CDR3 runs from the conserved cysteine through the conserved F or W. The D gene is left open where the match is weak. Clone size appears in some rows only: once, few, many, or a class for an expanded clone.

TGTGCCAGCAGCTTATCTCGGGGGCGGGAGCAGTACTTC,CASSLSRGREQYF,TRBJ2-7,TRBV7-8,NA,NA
TGTGCCAGCAGCTACCAGGGTCGGGGCAATCAGCCCCAGCATTTT,CASSYQGRGNQPQHF,TRBJ1-5,TRBV28,NA,NA
TGCGCCAGCAGCCAATTCGGACAGGGATTAACTGAAGCTTTCTTT,CASSQFGQGLTEAFF,TRBJ1-1,TRBV4-1,NA,TRBD1
TGTGCCAGCAGACCTGACAGGGGATACAATCAGCCCCAGCATTTT,CASRPDRGYNQPQHF,TRBJ1-5,TRBV2,NA,TRBD1
TGTGCCAGCTCGAAGGGGAAAGCGAACACTGAAGCTTTCTTT,CASSKGKANTEAFF,TRBJ1-1,TRBV30,NA,NA
TGTGCCTGGACCTCTAGGCAGAGGGGTGGTACTGAAGCTTTCTTT,CAWTSRQRGGTEAFF,TRBJ1-1,TRBV30,NA,NA
TGCGCCAGCAAGACAGGCTACGAGCAGTACTTC,CASKTGYEQYF,TRBJ2-7,TRBV10-2,NA,NA
TGCAGCGCTGGGGGGCAGGGGCAAGGAAACACCATATATTTT,CSAGGQGQGNTIYF,TRBJ1-3,TRBV29-1,NA,NA
TGTGCCTGGAGTATTGACGGATATGGCTACACCTTC,CAWSIDGYGYTF,TRBJ1-2,TRBV30,NA,NA
TGTGCCAGCAGTGAAGCGGGCGGGGGCCCATCAGGGGGTCCGCAGTATTTT,CASSEAGGGPSGGPQYF,TRBJ2-3,TRBV6-1,NA,NA
TGTGCCTGGAGTCTTACTAGCGGGGGTTCTAATGAGCAGTTCTTC,CAWSLTSGGSNEQFF,TRBJ2-1,TRBV30,few,TRBD2
TGTGCCTGGAGTCCTGACAGCCCCAATCAGCCCCAGCATTTT,CAWSPDSPNQPQHF,TRBJ1-5,TRBV30,NA,NA
TGCAGCCAACCCTACCAGGGGGTGCAAGAGACCCAGTACTTC,CSQPYQGVQETQYF,TRBJ2-5,TRBV29-1,few,TRBD1
TGTGCCATCCGCCCAGGGGGCGACCTCCCATCCTACGAGCAGTACTTC,CAIRPGGDLPSYEQYF,TRBJ2-7,TRBV10-3,few,TRBD1
TGTGCCAGCAGTGACAATACACAGGGTTTGACTGAAGCTTTCTTT,CASSDNTQGLTEAFF,TRBJ1-1,TRBV6-1,NA,NA
TGTGCCAGCCTCGGGACAGGTGGTAGTTCACCCCTCCACTTT,CASLGTGGSSPLHF,TRBJ1-6,TRBV6-5,NA,TRBD1
TGCAGCGTTGGGTTCCTTGGGGAGCAGTACTTC,CSVGFLGEQYF,TRBJ2-7,TRBV29-1,NA,NA